This section outlines one TCR beta chain sequence together with its context. The antigen is undetermined. The data belong to a study of cytomegalovirus exposure and HLA in healthy donors. Turning to the study itself: HLA-typed donors contributed around 88 million unique TCRs, which were held in an early data release.

The donors were healthy bone marrow donors. Although they were nominally healthy when sampled, donors likely had unrecorded immune exposures. It was with 60 Vbeta and 13 Jbeta primers that the PCR ran. The table came from immunoSEQ multiplex PCR; TCRdb's copy has only in-frame clones and leaves some out. This listing includes about 160,000 clones. Study-level findings and limits: The study listed 150 to 200 cytomegalovirus-associated TCR beta chains.

CDR1 and CDR2 (germline): SNHLY, FYNNEI. This CDR3 has 11 residues. V lost 6 bases and J 3 bases, leaving 5 bases between the germline ends. This sequence was found in a woman aged 55-70 years in good health and CMV-seronegative. The sequencing sample was made of PBMCs. This chain uses TRBV2 with TRBJ2-5; no definite D call. DNA of the CDR3: TGTGCCAGCAGAGAGGAAGAGACCCAGTACTTC. Residues: CASREEETQYF.